Each of the 14 T cell receptor beta chains below was sequenced from the same sample in a study of blood T cell repertoires in COVID-19. Method: immunoSEQ multiplex PCR; TCRdb's copy keeps in-frame clones and lacks some. The data contain about 29,000 clones, roughly 90% of them singletons. Specimen: peripheral blood. The receptors stem from a human donor in a cohort sampled during active COVID-19.

This chain connects TRBV10-3 to TRBJ2-7; 10 positions agree with TRBD1. Germline V CDR1 and CDR2: ENHRY, SYGVKD. V was pared by 6 bases and J by 5 bases, with 1 base of the junction left unmatched. The CDR3 runs 12 residues. The CDR3 region is CAISGTGDEQYF. CDR3 coding DNA: TGTGCCATCAGCGGGACAGGGGACGAGCAGTACTTC.

A single count supports this clone. The rearrangement uses TRBV6-2 or TRBV6-3 and TRBJ2-5, with D possibly matching TRBD2 (5 bases). V lost 5 bases to trimming and J lost 5 bases, with 18 bases between them. CDR3 length equals 15 residues. Germline V CDR1 and CDR2: MNHEY, SVGEGT. The CDR3 loop reads CASSPLRRRRETQYF. In nucleotides, the CDR3 is TGTGCCAGCAGTCCCCTCCGACGGAGGAGGGAGACCCAGTACTTC.

V and J are TRBV28 and TRBJ1-1; D not resolved. From germline, CDR1 is MDHEN and CDR2 SYDVKM. The V end was cut by 4 bases, the J end by 3 bases, with 6 bases between. The CDR3 loop spans 12 amino acids. This chain's CDR3 is CASSSGDTEAFF. The CDR3 coding sequence is TGTGCCAGCAGTTCCGGGGACACTGAAGCTTTCTTT.

J is TRBJ1-2 and V is TRBV19; 8 bases map to TRBD1. The ends lost 11 bases at V and 2 bases at J; junction bases unmatched: 10. The CDR3 spans 14 residues. The germline gives CDR1 LNHDA, CDR2 SQIVND (reference sequence). The CDR3 region is CASVVGTGNYGYTF. The DNA of the CDR3 is TGTGCCTCAGTCGTCGGGACAGGAAACTATGGCTACACCTTC.

V is TRBV6-1 and J is TRBJ2-3; D call uncertain. Germline V gene data show CDR1 as MNHNS and CDR2 as SASEGT. V was pared by 2 bases and J by 0 bases, with 9 bases between. This CDR3 region has 15 residues. The CDR3 sequence: CASSEPGLSTDTQYF. In DNA, the CDR3 is TGTGCCAGCAGTGAACCAGGCCTAAGCACAGATACGCAGTATTTT.

The chain has TRBV9 and TRBJ1-1; 11 positions agree with TRBD1. The ends lost 2 bases at V and 6 bases at J; junction bases unmatched: 6. The CDR3 is 15 residues long. Germline loops: CDR1 SGDLS, CDR2 YYNGEE. The CDR3 nucleotides read TGTGCCAGCAGCGTGCAGGGACAGGGGGGAGCTGAAGCTTTCTTT. Its translation is CASSVQGQGGAEAFF.

The chain employs TRBV7-9 and TRBJ2-1; 9 nucleotides match TRBD2. J gave up 7 bases and V 5 bases, and 12 bases lay outside the gene matches. CDR3 length: 16 amino acids. Germline CDR1 reads SEHNR; CDR2 reads FQNEAQ (reference sequence). For the CDR3, the DNA is TGTGCCAGCAGCCCCCCTCTAAGCGGGGGGATGAATGAGCAGTTCTTC. It yields the protein CASSPPLSGGMNEQFF.

The V and J genes are TRBV3-1 (or the pseudogene TRBV3-2) and TRBJ2-7; D perhaps matches TRBD1 (5 bases). V was pared by 4 bases and J by 0 bases, with 13 bases between. This CDR3 has 15 amino acids. CDR1 is LGHDT, CDR2 YNNKEL, per germline (reference sequence). This CDR3 reads CASSPWGSSSYEQYF. DNA of the CDR3: TGTGCCAGCAGCCCCTGGGGCTCCAGCTCCTACGAGCAGTACTTC.

V gene TRBV3-1 (or the pseudogene TRBV3-2) combines with J gene TRBJ1-2, with 7 bases lining up with TRBD1. The CDR3 totals 14 residues. Unmatched junction bases numbered 2, after V lost 1 base and J lost 3 bases. Germline assignment: CDR1 LGHDT and CDR2 YNNKEL (reference sequence). CDR3 DNA: TGTGCCAGCAGCCAAGGACAGGGTCACTATGGCTACACCTTC. Encoded protein: CASSQGQGHYGYTF.

V usage is TRBV9 and J usage is TRBJ1-3; no definite D call. The CDR3 runs 15 residues. Germline V gives CDR1 SGDLS, CDR2 YYNGEE. Trimming took off 5 bases at V and 1 base at J, with 13 bases between the two ends. CDR3 region: CASSGSSASGNTIYF. The CDR3 DNA follows: TGTGCCAGCAGTGGGAGTTCAGCATCTGGAAACACCATATATTTT.

The rearrangement joins TRBV19 to TRBJ2-7; 8 nucleotides match TRBD1. V was clipped by 6 bases and J by 6 bases; unmatched bases: 7. The CDR3 totals 13 residues. Germline CDR1 reads LNHDA; CDR2 reads SQIVND (reference sequence). The CDR3 is CASSQDRDAEQYF. The CDR3, as DNA: TGTGCCAGTAGCCAGGACAGGGACGCCGAGCAGTACTTC.

The V gene is TRBV4-2, the J gene TRBJ2-3; tentative D call: TRBD2 (5 bases). The CDR3 sequence is 13 residues long. The V end was cut by 4 bases, the J end by 5 bases, with 10 bases between. Germline V lookup: CDR1 LGHNA, CDR2 YNFKEQ. The CDR3 sequence is CASSRGYRDTQYF. The CDR3 region has the DNA TGTGCCAGCAGCCGAGGGTATCGAGATACGCAGTATTTT.

The rearrangement links TRBV6-1 to TRBJ1-1; 8 bases fit TRBD1. V lost 4 bases, J lost 1 base, and 8 bases stayed unmatched. Germline V gene lookup returns CDR1 MNHNS and CDR2 SASEGT. The CDR3 runs 16 residues. DNA of the CDR3: TGTGCCAGCAGTGCCTTTCCCCAGGGGGCGAACACTGAAGCTTTCTTT. Translating gives CASSAFPQGANTEAFF.

The chain recombines TRBV4-1 with TRBJ2-7; TRBD1 might be the D (6 bases). The CDR3 has 14 amino acids. Trimming took off 1 base at V and 6 bases at J, with 13 bases between the two ends. Germline V gene sequence: CDR1 MGHRA, CDR2 YSYEKL. CDR3 loop: CASSQVYRDIEQYF. The DNA of the CDR3 is TGCGCCAGCAGCCAAGTGTACAGGGACATCGAGCAGTACTTC.